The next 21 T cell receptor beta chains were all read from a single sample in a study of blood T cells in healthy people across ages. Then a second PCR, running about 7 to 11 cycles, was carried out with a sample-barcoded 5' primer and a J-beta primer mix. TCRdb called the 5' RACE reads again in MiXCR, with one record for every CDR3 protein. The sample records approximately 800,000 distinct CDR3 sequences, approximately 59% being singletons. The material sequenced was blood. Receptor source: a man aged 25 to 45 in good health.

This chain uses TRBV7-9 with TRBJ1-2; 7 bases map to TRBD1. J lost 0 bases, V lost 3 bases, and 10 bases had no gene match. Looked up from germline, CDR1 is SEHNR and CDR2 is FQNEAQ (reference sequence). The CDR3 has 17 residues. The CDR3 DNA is TGTGCCAGCAGCTTTCCACCTGGGACAGCCACTAACTATGGCTACACCTTC. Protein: CASSFPPGTATNYGYTF. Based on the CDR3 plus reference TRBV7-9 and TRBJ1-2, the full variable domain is DTGVSQNPRHKITKRGQNVTFRCDPISEHNRLYWYRQTLGQGPEFLTYFQNEAQLEKSRLLSDRFSAERPKGSFSTLEIQRTEQGDSAMYLCASSFPPGTATNYGYTFGSGTRLTVV.

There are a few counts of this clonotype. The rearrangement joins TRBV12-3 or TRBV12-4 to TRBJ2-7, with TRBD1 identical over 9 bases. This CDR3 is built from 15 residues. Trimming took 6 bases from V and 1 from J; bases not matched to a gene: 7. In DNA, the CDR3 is TGTGCCAGCAGCACTACCGGGACAGGGTCCTACGAGCAGTACTTC. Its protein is CASSTTGTGSYEQYF.

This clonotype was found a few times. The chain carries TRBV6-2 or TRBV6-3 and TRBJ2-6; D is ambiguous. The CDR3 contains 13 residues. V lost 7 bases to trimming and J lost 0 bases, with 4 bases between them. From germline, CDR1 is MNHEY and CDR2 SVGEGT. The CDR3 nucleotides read TGTGCCAGCAAGACCTCTGGGGCCAACGTCCTGACTTTC. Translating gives CASKTSGANVLTF.

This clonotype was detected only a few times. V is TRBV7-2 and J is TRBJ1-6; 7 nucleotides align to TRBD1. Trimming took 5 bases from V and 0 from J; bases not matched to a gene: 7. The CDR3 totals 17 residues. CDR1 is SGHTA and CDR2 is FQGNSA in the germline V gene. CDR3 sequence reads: CASSPRDSSSYNSPLHF. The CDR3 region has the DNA TGTGCCAGCAGCCCACGGGACAGTAGCTCCTATAATTCACCCCTCCACTTT.

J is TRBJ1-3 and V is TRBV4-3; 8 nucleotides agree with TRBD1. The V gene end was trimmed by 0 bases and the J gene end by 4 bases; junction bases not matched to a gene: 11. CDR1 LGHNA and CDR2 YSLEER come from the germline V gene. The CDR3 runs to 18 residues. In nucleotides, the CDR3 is TGCGCCAGCAGCCAAGAAGGGCGGCAGGGGGCTTCGGGAAACACCATATATTTT. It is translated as CASSQEGRQGASGNTIYF.

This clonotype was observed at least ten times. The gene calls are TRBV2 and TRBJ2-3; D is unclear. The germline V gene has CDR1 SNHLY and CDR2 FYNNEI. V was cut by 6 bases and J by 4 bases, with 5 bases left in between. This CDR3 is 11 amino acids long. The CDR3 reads CASSEADTQYF. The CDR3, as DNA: TGTGCCAGCAGCGAGGCAGATACGCAGTATTTT.

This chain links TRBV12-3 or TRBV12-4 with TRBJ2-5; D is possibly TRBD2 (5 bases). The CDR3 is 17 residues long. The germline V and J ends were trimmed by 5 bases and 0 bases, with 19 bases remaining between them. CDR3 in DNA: TGTGCCAGCAGTCGACCCGGAGAGGGCGTGTACCAAGAGACCCAGTACTTC. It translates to CASSRPGEGVYQETQYF.

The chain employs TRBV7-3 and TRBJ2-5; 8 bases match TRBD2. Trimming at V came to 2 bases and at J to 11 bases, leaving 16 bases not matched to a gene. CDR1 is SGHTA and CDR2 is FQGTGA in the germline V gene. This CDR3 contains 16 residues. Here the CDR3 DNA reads TGTGCCAGCAGCTTAGACGGGGGGGGGTACTACAATGAGCAGTACTTC. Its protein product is CASSLDGGGYYNEQYF.

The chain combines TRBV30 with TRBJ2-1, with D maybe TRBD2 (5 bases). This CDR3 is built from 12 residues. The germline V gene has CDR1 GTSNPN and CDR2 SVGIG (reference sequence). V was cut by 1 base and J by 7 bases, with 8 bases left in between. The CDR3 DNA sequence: TGTGCCTGGAGTGGGCCGGGGAATGAGCAGTTCTTC. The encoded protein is CAWSGPGNEQFF.

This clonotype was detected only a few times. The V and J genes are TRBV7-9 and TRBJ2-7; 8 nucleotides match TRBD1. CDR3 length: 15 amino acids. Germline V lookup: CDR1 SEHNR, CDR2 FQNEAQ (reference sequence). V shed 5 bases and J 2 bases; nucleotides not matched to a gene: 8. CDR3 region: CASSITGTGPYEQYF. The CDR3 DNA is TGTGCCAGCAGCATAACCGGGACAGGCCCCTACGAGCAGTACTTC.

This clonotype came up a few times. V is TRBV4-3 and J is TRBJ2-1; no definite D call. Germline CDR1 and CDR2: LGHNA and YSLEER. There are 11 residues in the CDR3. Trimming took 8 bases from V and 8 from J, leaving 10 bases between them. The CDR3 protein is CASGGGDEQFF. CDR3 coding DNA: TGCGCCAGCGGCGGCGGCGATGAGCAGTTCTTC.

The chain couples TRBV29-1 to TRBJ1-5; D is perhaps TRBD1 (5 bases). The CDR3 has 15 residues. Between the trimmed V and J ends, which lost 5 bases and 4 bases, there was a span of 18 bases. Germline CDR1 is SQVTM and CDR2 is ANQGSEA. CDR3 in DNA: TGCAGCGTTTCCCCCGGTGGGGGGGGAAATCAGCCCCAGCATTTT. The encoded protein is CSVSPGGGGNQPQHF.

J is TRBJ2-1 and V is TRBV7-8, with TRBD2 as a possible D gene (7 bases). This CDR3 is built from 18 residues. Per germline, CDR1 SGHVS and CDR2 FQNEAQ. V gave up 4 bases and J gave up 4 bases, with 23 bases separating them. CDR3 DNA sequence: TGTGCCAGCAGCTGGCCCATAGGGGGGGGTGCCTCGTACAATGAGCAGTTCTTC. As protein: CASSWPIGGGASYNEQFF.

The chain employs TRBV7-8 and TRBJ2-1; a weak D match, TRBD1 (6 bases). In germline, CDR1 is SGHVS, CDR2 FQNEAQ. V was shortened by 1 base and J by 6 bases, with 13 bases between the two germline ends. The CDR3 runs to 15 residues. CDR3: CASSLETGFGNEQFF. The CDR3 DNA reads TGTGCCAGCAGCTTAGAGACAGGTTTTGGCAATGAGCAGTTCTTC.

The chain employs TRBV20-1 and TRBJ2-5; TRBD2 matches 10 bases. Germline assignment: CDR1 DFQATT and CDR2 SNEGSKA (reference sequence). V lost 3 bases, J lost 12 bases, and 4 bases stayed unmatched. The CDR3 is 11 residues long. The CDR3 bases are TGCAGTGCTAGGTCCGGACTAGCGGAGTACTTC. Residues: CSARSGLAEYF.

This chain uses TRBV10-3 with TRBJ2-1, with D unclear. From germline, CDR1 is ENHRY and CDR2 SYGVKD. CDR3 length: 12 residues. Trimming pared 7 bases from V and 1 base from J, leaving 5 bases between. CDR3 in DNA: TGTGCCATCAAGGATTCCTACAATGAGCAGTTCTTC. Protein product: CAIKDSYNEQFF.

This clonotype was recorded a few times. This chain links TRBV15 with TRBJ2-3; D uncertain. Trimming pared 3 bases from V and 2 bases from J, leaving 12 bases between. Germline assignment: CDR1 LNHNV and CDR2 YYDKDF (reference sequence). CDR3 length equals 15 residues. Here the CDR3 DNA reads TGTGCCACCAGCAGGGGCTCAGGACCCACAGATACGCAGTATTTT. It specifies CATSRGSGPTDTQYF. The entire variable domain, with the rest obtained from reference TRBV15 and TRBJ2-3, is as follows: DAMVIQNPRYQVTQFGKPVTLSCSQTLNHNVMYWYQQKSSQAPKLLFHYYDKDFNNEADTPDNFQSRRPNTSFCFLDIRSPGLGDTAMYLCATSRGSGPTDTQYFGPGTRLTVL.

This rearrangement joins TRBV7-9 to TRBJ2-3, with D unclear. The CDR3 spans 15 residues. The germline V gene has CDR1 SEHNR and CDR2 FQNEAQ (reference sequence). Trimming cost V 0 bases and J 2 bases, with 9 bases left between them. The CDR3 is CASSLASPLTDTQYF. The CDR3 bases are TGTGCCAGCAGCTTAGCCAGTCCCCTCACAGATACGCAGTATTTT.

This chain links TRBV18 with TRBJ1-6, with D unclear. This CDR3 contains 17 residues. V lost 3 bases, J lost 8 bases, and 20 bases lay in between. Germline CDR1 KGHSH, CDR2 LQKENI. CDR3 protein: CASSPVLRRTSDSPLHF. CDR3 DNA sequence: TGTGCCAGCTCACCGGTTTTACGGAGGACTTCGGATTCACCCCTCCACTTT.

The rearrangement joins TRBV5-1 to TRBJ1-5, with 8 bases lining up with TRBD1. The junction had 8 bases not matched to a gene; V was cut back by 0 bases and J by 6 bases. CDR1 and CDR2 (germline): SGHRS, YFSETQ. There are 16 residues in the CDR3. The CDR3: CASSLDGQGAGQPQHF. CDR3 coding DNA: TGCGCCAGCAGCTTGGATGGCCAGGGGGCTGGTCAGCCCCAGCATTTT.

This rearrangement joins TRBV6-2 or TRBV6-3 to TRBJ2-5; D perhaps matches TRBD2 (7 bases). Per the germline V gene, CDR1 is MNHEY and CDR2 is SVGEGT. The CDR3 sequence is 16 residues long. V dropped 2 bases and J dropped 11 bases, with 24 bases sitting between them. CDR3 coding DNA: TGTGCCAGCAGTTACCTAGCGGAGGGGGTCAACAATGAGCAGTACTTC. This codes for CASSYLAEGVNNEQYF.